This TCR beta chain originates from a study of T cells in Graves' hyperthyroidism and ophthalmopathy. In the study overall: Before any treatment, at initial diagnosis, peripheral blood was collected. Overall study findings and caveats: Ophthalmopathy cases were set apart from stable hyperthyroidism by a 13 V-J model. Most thyroid clonotypes expanded above 0.001 were also detected in blood.

This CDR3 is built from 16 residues. V lost 3 bases to trimming and J lost 2 bases, with 16 bases between them. Germline V gene data show CDR1 as ENHRY and CDR2 as SYGVKD. This clonotype was counted ten times or more. Its antigen is unidentified. TCR beta CDR3 region amplification was performed from RNA transcripts. The TCR CDR3 was amplified in a first-round RT-PCR using the HTBI primer set. MiXCR, run by TCRdb on the multiplex PCR reads, gives a single entry per CDR3 protein. The repertoire has roughly 740,000 distinct CDR3 sequences, less than 20% of them found once; the top ten carry 8.4%. Absence of ophthalmopathy progression within 18 months defined stable Graves' hyperthyroidism.

This TCR was recovered from a man between 18 and 35 years old with Graves' hyperthyroidism. The sequenced sample was blood. The chain is built from TRBV10-3 and TRBJ1-2; the D is unclear. CDR3 sequence (DNA): TGTGCCATCAGTGACCTGGAGGGCGGCGTAAACTATGGCTACACCTTC. Translation gives CAISDLEGGVNYGYTF.